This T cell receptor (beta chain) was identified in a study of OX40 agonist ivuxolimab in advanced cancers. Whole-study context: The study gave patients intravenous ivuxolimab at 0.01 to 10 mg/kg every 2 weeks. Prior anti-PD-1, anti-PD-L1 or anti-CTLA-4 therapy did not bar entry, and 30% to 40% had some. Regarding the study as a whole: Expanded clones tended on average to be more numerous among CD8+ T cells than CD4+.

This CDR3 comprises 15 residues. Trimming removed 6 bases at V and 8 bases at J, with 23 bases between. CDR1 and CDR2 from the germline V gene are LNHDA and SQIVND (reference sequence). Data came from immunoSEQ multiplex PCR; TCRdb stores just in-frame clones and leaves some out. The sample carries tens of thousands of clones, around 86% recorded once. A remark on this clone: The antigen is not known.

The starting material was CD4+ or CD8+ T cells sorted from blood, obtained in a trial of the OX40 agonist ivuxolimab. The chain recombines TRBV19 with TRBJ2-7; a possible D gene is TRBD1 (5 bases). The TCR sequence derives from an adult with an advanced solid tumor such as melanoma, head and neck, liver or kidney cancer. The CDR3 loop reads CASSTTGLTLRQQYF. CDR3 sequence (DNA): TGTGCCAGTAGCACAACAGGTCTAACCCTACGACAGCAGTACTTC.